This record concerns one T cell receptor beta chain sequence. Its antigen is still unknown. Data came from immunoSEQ multiplex PCR; TCRdb stores just in-frame clones and leaves some out. The data show over 35,000 clones, with roughly 77% seen just once and approximately 5.4% held by the top ten. CDR1 and CDR2 (germline): GTSNPN, SVGIG (reference sequence). The CDR3 is 14 residues long. V was shortened by 1 base and J by 3 bases, with 13 bases between the two germline ends. These data come from a study of chemoradiotherapy in HPV16-positive cancers. Broader study findings: Only a couple of HPV16-positive patients supplied the functional HPV-specificity definition.

V gene TRBV30 combines with J gene TRBJ2-7; D might be TRBD1 (6 bases). This clonotype was sampled from a human donor with HPV-associated anogenital cancer. Sequencing used blood, obtained from a patient who underwent chemoradiotherapy. This chain's CDR3 is CAWSAWTVLYEQYF. Here the CDR3 DNA reads TGTGCCTGGAGTGCCTGGACAGTGCTCTACGAGCAGTACTTC.